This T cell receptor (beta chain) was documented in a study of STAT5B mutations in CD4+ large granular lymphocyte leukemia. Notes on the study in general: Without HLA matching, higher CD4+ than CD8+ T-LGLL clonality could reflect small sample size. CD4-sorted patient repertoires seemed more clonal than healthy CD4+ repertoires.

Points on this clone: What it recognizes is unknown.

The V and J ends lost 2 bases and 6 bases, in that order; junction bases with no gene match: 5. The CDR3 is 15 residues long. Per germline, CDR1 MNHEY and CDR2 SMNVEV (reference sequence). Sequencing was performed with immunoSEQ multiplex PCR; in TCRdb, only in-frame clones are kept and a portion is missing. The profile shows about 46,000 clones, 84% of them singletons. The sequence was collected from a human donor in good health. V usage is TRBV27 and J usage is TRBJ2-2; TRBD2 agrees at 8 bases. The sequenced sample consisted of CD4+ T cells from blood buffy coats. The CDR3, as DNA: TGTGCCAGCAGTTTACGCACACTAGCGGCCGGGGAGCTGTTTTTT. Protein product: CASSLRTLAAGELFF.